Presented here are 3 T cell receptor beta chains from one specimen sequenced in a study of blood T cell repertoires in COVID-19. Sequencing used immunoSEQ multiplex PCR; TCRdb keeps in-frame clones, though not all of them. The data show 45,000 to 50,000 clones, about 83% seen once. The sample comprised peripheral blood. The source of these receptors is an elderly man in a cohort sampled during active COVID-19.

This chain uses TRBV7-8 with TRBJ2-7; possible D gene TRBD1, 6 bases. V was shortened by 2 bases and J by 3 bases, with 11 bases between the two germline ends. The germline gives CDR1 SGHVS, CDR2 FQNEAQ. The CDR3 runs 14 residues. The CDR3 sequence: CASSLSGQGYEQYF. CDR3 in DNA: TGTGCCAGCAGCTTATCGGGACAAGGCTACGAGCAGTACTTC.

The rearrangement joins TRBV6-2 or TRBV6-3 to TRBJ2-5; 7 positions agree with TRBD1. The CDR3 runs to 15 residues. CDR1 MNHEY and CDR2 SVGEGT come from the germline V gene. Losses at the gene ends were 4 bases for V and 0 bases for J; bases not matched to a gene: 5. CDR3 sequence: CASSSMTGYQETQYF. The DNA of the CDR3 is TGTGCCAGCAGTTCAATGACAGGGTACCAAGAGACCCAGTACTTC.

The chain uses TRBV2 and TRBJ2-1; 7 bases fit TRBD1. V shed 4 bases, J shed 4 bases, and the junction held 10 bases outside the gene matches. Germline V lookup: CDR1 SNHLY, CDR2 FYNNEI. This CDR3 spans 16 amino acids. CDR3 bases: TGTGCCAGCAGTGGGGTCTCCGGGACAGTTTACAATGAGCAGTTCTTC. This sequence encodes CASSGVSGTVYNEQFF.